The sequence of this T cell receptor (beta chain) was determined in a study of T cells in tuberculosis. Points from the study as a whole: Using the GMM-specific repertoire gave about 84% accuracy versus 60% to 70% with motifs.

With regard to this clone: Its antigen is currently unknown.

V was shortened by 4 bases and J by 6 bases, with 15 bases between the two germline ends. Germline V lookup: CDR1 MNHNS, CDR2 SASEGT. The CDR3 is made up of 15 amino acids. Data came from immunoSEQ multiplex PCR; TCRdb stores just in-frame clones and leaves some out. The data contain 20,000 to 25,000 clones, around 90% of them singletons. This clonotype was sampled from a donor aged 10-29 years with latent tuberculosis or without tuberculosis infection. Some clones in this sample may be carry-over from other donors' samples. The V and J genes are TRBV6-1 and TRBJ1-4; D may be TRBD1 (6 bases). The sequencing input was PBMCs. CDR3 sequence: CASSGAGTSDEKLFF. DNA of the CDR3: TGTGCCAGCAGTGGAGCAGGGACAAGCGATGAAAAACTGTTTTTT.